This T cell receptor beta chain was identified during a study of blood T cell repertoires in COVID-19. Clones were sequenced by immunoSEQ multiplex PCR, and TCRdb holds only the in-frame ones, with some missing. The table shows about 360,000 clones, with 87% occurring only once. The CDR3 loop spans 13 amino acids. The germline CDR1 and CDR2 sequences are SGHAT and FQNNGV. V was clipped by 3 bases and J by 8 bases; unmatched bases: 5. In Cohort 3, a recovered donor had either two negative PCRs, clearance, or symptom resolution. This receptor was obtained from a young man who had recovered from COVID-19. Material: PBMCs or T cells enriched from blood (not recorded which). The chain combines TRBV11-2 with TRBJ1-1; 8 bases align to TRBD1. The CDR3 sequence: CASSFGTGLEAFF. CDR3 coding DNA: TGTGCCAGCAGCTTTGGGACAGGCCTGGAAGCTTTCTTT.